Listed here is a single T cell receptor beta chain. No antigen is known for it. CDR1 and CDR2 (germline): LNHDA, SQIVND (reference sequence). The germline V and J ends were trimmed by 3 bases and 2 bases, with 8 bases remaining between them. The CDR3 contains 14 residues. These donors, healthy bone marrow donors, were studied. There were likely unrecorded immune exposures, though donors were nominally healthy when sampled. The entry originates in a study of cytomegalovirus exposure and HLA in healthy donors. General study points: Cytomegalovirus status, reportedly, was diagnosed with high specificity and sensitivity by the classifier. TCR beta chains numbering more than 150 were designated cytomegalovirus-associated.

This PCR relied on a set of 60 Vbeta primers and 13 Jbeta primers. The data were produced by immunoSEQ multiplex PCR, yet TCRdb's version contains in-frame clones alone and is incomplete. The sample holds roughly 120,000 clones, 15% seen once. The sequenced sample was PBMCs. The receptor comes from a young woman in good health and CMV-seronegative. This chain connects TRBV19 to TRBJ1-5; the D gene is possibly TRBD1 (5 bases). Here the CDR3 DNA reads TGTGCCAGTAGTATGGGACTAGGCAATCAGCCCCAGCATTTT. This codes for CASSMGLGNQPQHF.